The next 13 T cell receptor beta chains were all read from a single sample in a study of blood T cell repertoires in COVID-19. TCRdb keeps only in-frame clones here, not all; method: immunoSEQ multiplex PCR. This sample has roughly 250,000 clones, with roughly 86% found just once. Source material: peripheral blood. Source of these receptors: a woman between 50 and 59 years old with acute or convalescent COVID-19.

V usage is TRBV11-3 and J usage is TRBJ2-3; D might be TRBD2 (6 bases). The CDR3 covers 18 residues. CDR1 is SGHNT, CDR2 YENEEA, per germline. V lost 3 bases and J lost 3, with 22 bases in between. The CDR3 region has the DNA TGTGCCAGCAGCTTGCGGGGCGGGATAAGGGCCACGACAGATACGCAGTATTTT. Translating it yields CASSLRGGIRATTDTQYF. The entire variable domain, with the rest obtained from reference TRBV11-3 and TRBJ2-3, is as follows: EAGVVQSPRYKIIEKKQPVAFWCNPISGHNTLYWYLQNLGQGPELLIRYENEEAVDDSQLPKDRFSAERLKGVDSTLKIQPAELGDSAVYLCASSLRGGIRATTDTQYFGPGTRLTVL.

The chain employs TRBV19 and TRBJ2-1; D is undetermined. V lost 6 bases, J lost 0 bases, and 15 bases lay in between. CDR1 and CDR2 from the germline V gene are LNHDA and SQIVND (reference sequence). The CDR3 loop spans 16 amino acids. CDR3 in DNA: TGTGCCAGTAGGCCGCCAGACTCGAGCTCCTACAATGAGCAGTTCTTC. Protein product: CASRPPDSSSYNEQFF. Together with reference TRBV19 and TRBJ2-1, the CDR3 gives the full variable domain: DGGITQSPKYLFRKEGQNVTLSCEQNLNHDAMYWYRQDPGQGLRLIYYSQIVNDFQKGDIAEGYSVSREKKESFPLTVTSAQKNPTAFYLCASRPPDSSSYNEQFFGPGTRLTVL.

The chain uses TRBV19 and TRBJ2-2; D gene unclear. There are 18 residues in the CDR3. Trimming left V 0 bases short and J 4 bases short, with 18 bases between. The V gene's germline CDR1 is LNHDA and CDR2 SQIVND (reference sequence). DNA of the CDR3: TGTGCCAGTAGTATAGATCCCGGCGGAGAGCGTGGCACCGGGGAGCTGTTTTTT. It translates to CASSIDPGGERGTGELFF.

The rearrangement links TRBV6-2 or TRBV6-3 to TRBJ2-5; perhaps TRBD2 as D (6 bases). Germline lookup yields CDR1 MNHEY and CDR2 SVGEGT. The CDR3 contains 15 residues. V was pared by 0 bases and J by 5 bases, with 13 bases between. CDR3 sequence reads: CASSYSGGSWETQYF. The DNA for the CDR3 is TGTGCCAGCAGTTACTCGGGGGGTAGCTGGGAGACCCAGTACTTC.

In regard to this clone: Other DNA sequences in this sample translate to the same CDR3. CDR3 residues: CASSLGQGPYGYTF. The CDR3 DNA is TGTGCCAGCAGCTTAGGGCAGGGGCCCTATGGCTACACCTTC. V is TRBV11-2 and J is TRBJ1-2, with a tentative D call TRBD1 (6 bases). Trimming shortened V by 1 base and J by 4 bases, and 10 bases separated the two germline ends. CDR1 SGHAT and CDR2 FQNNGV come from the germline V gene. The CDR3 extends over 14 amino acids.

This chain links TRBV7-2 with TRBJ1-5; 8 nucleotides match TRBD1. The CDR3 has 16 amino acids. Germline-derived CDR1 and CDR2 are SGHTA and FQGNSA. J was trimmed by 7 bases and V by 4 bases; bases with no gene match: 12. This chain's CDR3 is CASSSTTGGAGQPQHF. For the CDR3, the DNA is TGTGCCAGCAGCTCGACTACAGGGGGTGCGGGCCAGCCCCAGCATTTT.

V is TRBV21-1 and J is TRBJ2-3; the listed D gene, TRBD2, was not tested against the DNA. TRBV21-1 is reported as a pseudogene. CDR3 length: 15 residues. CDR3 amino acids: CASSRASGGTDTQYF. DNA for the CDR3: TGTGCCAGCAGCCGGGCTAGCGGAGGCACAGATACGCAGTATTTT.

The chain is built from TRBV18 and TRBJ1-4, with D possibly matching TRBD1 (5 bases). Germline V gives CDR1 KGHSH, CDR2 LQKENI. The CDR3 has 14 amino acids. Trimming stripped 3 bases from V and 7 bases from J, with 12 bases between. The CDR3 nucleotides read TGTGCCAGCTCACCCCGCAGGGTCCTTGAAAAACTGTTTTTT. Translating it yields CASSPRRVLEKLFF.

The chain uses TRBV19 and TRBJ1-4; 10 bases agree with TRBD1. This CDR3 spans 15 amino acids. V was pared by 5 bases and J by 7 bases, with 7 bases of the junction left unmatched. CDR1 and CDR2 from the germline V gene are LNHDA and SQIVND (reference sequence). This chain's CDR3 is CASSLRTGGGEKLFF. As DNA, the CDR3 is TGTGCCAGTAGTCTACGGACAGGGGGTGGTGAAAAACTGTTTTTT.

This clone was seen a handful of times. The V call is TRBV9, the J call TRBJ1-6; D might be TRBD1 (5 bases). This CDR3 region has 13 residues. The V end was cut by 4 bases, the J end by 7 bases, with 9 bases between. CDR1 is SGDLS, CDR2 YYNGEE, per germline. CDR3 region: CASSPRGNSPLHF. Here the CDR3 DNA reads TGTGCCAGCAGCCCGCGGGGGAATTCACCCCTCCACTTT.

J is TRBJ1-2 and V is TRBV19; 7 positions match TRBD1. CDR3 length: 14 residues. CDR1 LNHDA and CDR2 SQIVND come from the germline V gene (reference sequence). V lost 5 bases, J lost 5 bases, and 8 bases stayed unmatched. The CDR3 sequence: CASSGRGTVYGYTF. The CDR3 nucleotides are TGTGCCAGTAGTGGCCGTGGGACAGTTTATGGCTACACCTTC. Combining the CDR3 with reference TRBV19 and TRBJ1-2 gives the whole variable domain DGGITQSPKYLFRKEGQNVTLSCEQNLNHDAMYWYRQDPGQGLRLIYYSQIVNDFQKGDIAEGYSVSREKKESFPLTVTSAQKNPTAFYLCASSGRGTVYGYTFGSGTRLTVV.

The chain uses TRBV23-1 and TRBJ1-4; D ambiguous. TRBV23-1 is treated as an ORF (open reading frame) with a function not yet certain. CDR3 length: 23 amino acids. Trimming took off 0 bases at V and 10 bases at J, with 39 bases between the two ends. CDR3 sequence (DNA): TGCGCCAGCAGTCAATCGGCATCCATCCATAAGTGCGCAAAGGGAGAACGCAGGAGAAAACTGTTTTTT. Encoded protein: CASSQSASIHKCAKGERRRKLFF.

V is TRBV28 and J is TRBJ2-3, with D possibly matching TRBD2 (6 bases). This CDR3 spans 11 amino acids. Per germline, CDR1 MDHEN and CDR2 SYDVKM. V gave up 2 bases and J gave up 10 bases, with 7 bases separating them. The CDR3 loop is CASSLPGAQYF. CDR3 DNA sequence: TGTGCCAGCAGTTTACCGGGGGCGCAGTATTTT.